The clone carrying this T cell receptor (beta chain) has just a few counts. From germline, CDR1 is SGHVS and CDR2 FQNEAQ. The CDR3 is 13 amino acids. The trim removed 1 base at V and 14 bases at J, leaving 9 bases unmatched. The sample belongs to a study of early T cells in non-severe SARS-CoV-2 infection. Tagging with unique molecular identifiers was applied to individual cDNA molecules. MiXCR, run by TCRdb on the 5' RACE reads, gives a single entry per CDR3 protein. The data show 70,000 to 75,000 distinct CDR3 sequences, about an eighth seen once. The sequencing sample was made of whole blood. The receptor's source is an adult who was a healthcare worker with PCR-confirmed SARS-CoV-2 infection or an uninfected control (not recorded which). The V call is TRBV7-8, the J call TRBJ1-2; TRBD1 matches 8 bases. Here the CDR3 DNA reads TGTGCCAGCAGCTTAGTAGACAGGGGCGCTCATACCTTC. Translated, it gives CASSLVDRGAHTF. Based on the CDR3 plus reference TRBV7-8 and TRBJ1-2, the full variable domain is GAGVSQSPRYKVAKRGQDVALRCDPISGHVSLFWYQQALGQGPEFLTYFQNEAQLDKSGLPSDRFFAERPEGSVSTLKIQRTQQEDSAVYLCASSLVDRGAHTFGSGTRLTVV.